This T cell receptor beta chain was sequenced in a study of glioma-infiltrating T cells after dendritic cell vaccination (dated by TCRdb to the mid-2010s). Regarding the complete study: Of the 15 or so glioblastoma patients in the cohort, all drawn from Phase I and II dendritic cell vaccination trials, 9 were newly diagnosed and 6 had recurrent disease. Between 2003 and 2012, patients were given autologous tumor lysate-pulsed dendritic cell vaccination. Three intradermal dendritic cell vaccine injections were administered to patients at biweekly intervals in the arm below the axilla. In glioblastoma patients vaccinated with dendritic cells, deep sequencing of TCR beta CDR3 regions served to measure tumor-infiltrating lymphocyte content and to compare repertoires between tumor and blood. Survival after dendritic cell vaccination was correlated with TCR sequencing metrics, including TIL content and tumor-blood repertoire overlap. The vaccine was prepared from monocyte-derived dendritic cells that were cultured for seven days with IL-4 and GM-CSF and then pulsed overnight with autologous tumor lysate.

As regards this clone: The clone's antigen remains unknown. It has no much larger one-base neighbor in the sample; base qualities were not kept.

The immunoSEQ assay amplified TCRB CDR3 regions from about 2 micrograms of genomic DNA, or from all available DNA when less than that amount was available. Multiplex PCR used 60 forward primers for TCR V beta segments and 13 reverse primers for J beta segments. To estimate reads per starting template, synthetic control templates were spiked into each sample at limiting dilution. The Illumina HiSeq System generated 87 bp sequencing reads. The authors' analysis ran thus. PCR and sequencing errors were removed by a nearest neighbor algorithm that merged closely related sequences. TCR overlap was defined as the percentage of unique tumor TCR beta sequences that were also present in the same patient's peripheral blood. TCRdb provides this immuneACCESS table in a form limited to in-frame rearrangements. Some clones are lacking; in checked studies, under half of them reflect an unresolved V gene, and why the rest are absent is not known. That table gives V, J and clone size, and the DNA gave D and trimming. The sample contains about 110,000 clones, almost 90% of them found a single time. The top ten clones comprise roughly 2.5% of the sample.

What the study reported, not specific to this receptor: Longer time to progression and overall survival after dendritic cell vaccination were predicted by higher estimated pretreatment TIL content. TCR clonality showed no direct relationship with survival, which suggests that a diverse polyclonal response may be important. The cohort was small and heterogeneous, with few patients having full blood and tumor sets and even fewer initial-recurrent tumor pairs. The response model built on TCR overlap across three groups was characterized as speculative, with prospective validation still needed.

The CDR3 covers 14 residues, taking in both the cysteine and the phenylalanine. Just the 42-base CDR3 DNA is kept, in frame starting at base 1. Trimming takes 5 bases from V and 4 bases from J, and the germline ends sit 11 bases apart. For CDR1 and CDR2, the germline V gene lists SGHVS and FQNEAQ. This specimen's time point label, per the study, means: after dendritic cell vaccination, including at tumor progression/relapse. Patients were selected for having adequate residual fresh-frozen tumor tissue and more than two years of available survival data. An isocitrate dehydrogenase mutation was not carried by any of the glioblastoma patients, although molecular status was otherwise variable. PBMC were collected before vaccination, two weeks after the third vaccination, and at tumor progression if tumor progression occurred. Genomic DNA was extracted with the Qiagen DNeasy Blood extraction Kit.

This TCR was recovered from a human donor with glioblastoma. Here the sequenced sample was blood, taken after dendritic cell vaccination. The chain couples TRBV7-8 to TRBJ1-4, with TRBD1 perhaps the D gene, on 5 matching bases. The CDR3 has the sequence CASSGRAFNEKLFF. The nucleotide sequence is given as TGTGCCAGCAGCGGCAGGGCCTTTAATGAAAAACTGTTTTTT.